This TCR beta chain was recorded in a study of blood T cell repertoires in COVID-19. Study information: The United States, Italy and Spain were the sources of the acute and convalescent COVID-19 samples. Sample material is recorded as cDNA or gDNA derived from T cells, B-cell-depleted T cells, or PBMCs.

Trimming took 2 bases from V and 4 from J; bases not matched to a gene: 8. The CDR3 loop spans 17 amino acids. The V gene's germline CDR1 is SGHTS and CDR2 YDEGEE. In the original analysis: Cell counts per sample came from amplifying reference gene primers. The table came from immunoSEQ multiplex PCR; TCRdb's copy has only in-frame clones and leaves some out. Clone size and V and J calls were adopted from that table, with D and trimming inferred from the DNA. Altogether about 140,000 clones are present, around 83% being singletons, with the ten largest covering more than 1.5%. This clone was seen a few times.

The sample comprised peripheral blood. The chain combines TRBV5-8 with TRBJ2-2, with 10 bases that match TRBD1. This clonotype was sampled from a human donor in a cohort sampled during active COVID-19. This CDR3 is CASSLGTGAAGTGELFF. As DNA, the CDR3 is TGTGCCAGCAGCTTAGGGACAGGGGCCGCTGGCACCGGGGAGCTGTTTTTT.